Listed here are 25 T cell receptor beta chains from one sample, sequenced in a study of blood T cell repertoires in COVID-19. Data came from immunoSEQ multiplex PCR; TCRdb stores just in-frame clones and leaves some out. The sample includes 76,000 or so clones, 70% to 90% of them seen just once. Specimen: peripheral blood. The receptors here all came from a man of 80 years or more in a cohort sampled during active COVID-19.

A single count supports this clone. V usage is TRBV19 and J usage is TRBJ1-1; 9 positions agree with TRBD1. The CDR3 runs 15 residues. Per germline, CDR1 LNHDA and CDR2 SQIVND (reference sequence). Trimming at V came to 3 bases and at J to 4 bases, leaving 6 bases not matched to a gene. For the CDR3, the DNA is TGTGCCAGTAGTATCCACAGGGGGCTGAGCACTGAAGCTTTCTTT. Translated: CASSIHRGLSTEAFF.

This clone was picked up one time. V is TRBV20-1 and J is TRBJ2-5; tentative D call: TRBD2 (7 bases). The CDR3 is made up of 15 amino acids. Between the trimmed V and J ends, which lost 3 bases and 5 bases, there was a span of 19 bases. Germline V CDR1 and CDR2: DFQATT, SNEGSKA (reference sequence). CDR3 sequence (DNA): TGCAGTGCTAGTCTACCCCGGGGGGCAGGGGAGACCCAGTACTTC. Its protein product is CSASLPRGAGETQYF.

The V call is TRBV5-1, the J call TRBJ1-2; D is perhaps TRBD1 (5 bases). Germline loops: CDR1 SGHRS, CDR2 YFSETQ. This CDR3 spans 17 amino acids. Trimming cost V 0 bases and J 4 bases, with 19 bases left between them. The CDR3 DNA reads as TGCGCCAGCAGCTTGGCCAAAATGTCGGGGGTGGTCTATGGCTACACCTTC. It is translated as CASSLAKMSGVVYGYTF.

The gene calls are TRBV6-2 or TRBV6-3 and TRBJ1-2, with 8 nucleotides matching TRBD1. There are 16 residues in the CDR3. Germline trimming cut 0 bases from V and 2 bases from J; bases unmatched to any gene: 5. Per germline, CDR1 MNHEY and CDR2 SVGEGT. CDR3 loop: CASSYSRDRQNYGYTF. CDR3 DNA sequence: TGTGCCAGCAGTTACTCCCGGGACAGGCAGAACTATGGCTACACCTTC.

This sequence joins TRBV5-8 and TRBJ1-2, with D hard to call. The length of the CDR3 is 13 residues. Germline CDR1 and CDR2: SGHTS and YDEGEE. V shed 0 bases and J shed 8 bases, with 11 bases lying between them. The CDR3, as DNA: TGTGCCAGCAGCTTGGAAATCAGGCGCGGCTACACCTTC. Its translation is CASSLEIRRGYTF.

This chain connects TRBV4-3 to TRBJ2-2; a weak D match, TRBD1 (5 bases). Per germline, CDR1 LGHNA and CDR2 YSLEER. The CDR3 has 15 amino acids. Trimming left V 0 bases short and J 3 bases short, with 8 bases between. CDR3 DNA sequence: TGCGCCAGCAGCCAAGAATCCAGGGACACCGGGGAGCTGTTTTTT. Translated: CASSQESRDTGELFF.

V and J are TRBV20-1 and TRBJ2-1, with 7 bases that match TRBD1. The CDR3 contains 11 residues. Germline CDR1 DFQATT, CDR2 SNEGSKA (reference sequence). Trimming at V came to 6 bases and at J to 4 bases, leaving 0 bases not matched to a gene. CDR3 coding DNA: TGCAGTGCGGGACAGTACAATGAGCAGTTCTTC. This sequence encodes CSAGQYNEQFF.

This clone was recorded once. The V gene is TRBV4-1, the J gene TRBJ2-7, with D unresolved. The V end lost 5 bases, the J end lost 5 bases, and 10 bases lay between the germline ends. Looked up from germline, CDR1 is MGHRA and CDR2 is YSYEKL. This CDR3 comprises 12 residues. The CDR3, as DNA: TGCGCCAGCAGCGTAGTGCACGACGAGCAGTACGTC. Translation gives CASSVVHDEQYV.

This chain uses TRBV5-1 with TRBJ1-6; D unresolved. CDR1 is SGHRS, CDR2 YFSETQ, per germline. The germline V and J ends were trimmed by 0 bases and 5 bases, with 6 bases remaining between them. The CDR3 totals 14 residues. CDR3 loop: CASSLGIDNSPLHF. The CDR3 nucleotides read TGCGCCAGCAGCTTGGGCATAGATAATTCACCCCTCCACTTT. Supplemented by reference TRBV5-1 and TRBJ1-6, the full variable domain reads KAGVTQTPRYLIKTRGQQVTLSCSPISGHRSVSWYQQTPGQGLQFLFEYFSETQRNKGNFPGRFSGRQFSNSRSEMNVSTLELGDSALYLCASSLGIDNSPLHFGNGTRLTVT.

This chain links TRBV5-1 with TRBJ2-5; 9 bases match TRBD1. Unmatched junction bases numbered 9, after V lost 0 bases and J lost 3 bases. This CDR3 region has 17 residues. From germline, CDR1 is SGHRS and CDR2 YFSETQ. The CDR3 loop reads CASSLDTGTGREETQYF. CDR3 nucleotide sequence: TGCGCCAGCAGCTTGGATACCGGGACAGGGCGAGAAGAGACCCAGTACTTC.

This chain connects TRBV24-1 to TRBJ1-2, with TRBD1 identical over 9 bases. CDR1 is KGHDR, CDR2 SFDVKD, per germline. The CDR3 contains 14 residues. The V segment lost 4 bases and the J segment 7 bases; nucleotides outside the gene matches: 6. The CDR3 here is CATSERTGVAGYTF. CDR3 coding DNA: TGTGCCACCAGTGAACGGACAGGGGTGGCTGGCTACACCTTC.

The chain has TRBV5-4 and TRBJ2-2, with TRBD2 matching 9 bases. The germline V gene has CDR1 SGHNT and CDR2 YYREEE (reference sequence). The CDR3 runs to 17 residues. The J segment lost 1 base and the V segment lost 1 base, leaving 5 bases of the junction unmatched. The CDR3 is CASSLPSGAQNTGELFF. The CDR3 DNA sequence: TGTGCCAGCAGCTTGCCTAGCGGGGCCCAGAACACCGGGGAGCTGTTTTTT.

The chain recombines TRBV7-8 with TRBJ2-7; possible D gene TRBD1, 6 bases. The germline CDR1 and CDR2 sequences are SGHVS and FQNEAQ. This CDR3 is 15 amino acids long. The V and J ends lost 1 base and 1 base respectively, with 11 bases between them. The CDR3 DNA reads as TGTGCCAGCAGCTTAGTGACGCAGGGGTCCTACGAGCAGTACTTC. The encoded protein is CASSLVTQGSYEQYF.

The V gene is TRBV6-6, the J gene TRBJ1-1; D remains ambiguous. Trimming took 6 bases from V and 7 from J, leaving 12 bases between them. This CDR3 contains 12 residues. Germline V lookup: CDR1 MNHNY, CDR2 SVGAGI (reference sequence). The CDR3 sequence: CASSLAGSEAFF. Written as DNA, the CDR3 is TGTGCCAGCAGCCTGGCGGGGAGTGAAGCTTTCTTT.

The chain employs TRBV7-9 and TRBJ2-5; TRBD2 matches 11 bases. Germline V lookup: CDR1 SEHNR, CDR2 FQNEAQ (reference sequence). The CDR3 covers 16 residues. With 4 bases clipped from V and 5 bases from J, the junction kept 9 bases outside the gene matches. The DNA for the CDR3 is TGTGCCAGCAGCTCAGATACTAGCGGGGGCGGGGAGACCCAGTACTTC. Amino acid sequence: CASSSDTSGGGETQYF.

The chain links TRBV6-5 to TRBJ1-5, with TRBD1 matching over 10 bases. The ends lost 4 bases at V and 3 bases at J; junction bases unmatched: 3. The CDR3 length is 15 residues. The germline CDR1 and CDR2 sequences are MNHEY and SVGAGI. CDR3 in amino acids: CASSWTGGTNQPQHF. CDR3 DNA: TGTGCCAGCAGTTGGACAGGGGGGACCAATCAGCCCCAGCATTTT.

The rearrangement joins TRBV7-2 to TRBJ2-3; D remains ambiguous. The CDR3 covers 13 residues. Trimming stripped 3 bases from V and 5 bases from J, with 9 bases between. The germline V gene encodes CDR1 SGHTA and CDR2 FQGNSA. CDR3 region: CASSFEPGDTQYF. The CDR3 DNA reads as TGTGCCAGCAGCTTCGAACCGGGAGATACGCAGTATTTT.

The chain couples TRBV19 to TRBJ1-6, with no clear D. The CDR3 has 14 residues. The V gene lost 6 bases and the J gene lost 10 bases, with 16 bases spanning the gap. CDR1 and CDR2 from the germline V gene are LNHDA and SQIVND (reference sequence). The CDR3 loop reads CASRERTVGSPLHF. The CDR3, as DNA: TGTGCCAGTAGGGAACGAACAGTAGGATCACCCCTCCACTTT.

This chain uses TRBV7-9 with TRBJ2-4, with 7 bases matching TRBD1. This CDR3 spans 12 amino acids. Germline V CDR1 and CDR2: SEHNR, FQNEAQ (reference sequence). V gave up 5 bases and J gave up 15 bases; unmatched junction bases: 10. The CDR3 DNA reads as TGTGCCAGCAGCGTGGGGGCAGGGGGAACGTACTTC. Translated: CASSVGAGGTYF.

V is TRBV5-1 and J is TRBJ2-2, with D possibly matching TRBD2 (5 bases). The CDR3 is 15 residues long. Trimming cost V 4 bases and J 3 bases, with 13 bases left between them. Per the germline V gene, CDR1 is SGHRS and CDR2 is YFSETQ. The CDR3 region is CASSPLSGDTGELFF. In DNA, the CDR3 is TGCGCCAGCAGCCCCCTCTCCGGGGACACCGGGGAGCTGTTTTTT.

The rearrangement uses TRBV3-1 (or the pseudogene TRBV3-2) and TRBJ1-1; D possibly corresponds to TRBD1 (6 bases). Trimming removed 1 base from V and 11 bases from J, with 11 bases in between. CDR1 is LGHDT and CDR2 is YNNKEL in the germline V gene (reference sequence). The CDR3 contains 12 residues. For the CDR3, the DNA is TGTGCCAGCAGCCAAGTTAACAGGGAGGCTTTCTTT. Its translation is CASSQVNREAFF.

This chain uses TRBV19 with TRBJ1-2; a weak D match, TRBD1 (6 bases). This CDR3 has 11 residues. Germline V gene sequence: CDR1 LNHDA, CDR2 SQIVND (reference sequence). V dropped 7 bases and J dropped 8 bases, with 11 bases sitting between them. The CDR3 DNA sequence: TGTGCCAGTAAACAGGGTGCGGGCTACACCTTC. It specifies CASKQGAGYTF.

CDR3: CASSSGGREQYV. The CDR3, as DNA: TGTGCCAGCAGTTCAGGGGGCCGGGAGCAGTACGTC. V usage is TRBV6-5 and J usage is TRBJ2-7, with 8 bases identical to TRBD1. The CDR3 extends over 12 amino acids. The ends lost 4 bases at V and 7 bases at J; junction bases unmatched: 3. Germline CDR1 reads MNHEY; CDR2 reads SVGAGI.

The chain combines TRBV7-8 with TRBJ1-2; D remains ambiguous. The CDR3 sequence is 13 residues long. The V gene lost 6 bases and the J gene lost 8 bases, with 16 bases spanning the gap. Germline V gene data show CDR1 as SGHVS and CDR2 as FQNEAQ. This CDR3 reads CASSPSGVGGYTF. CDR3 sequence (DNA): TGTGCCAGCAGTCCTTCGGGAGTAGGGGGCTACACCTTC.

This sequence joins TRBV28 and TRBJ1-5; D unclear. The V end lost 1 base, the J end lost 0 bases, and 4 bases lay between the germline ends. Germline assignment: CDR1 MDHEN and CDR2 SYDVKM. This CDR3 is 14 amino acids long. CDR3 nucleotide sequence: TGTGCCAGCAGTTTATCATCTAGCAATCAGCCCCAGCATTTT. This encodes CASSLSSSNQPQHF.